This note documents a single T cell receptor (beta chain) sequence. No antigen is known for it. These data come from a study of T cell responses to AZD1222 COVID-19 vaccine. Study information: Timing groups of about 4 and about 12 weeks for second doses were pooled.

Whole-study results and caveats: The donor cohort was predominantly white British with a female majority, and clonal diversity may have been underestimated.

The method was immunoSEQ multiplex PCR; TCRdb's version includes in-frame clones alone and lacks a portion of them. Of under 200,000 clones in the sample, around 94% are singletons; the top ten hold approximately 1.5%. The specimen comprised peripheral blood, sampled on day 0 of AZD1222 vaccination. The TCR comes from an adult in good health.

CDR3 protein: CASSVGQAYNEQFF. The CDR3 DNA sequence: TGTGCCAGCAGCGTCGGACAGGCCTACAATGAGCAGTTCTTC. The gene calls are TRBV9 and TRBJ2-1, with TRBD1 matching over 7 bases. The CDR3 runs 14 residues. The V gene end was trimmed by 2 bases and the J gene end by 2 bases; junction bases not matched to a gene: 1. CDR1 is SGDLS and CDR2 is YYNGEE in the germline V gene.